The 27 T cell receptor beta chains in this list originate from one sample, sequenced in a study of cytomegalovirus exposure and HLA in healthy donors. It was with 60 Vbeta and 13 Jbeta primers that the PCR ran. Method: immunoSEQ multiplex PCR; TCRdb's copy keeps in-frame clones and lacks some. The table lists some 120,000 clones, around 82% of them singletons. The sequenced material came from PBMCs. These receptors were taken from a young man in good health and CMV-seropositive.

The chain carries TRBV27 and TRBJ2-7; TRBD1 agrees at 7 bases. Germline CDR1 and CDR2: MNHEY and SMNVEV (reference sequence). The CDR3 runs to 13 residues. V lost 5 bases and J lost 5; bases outside the gene matches: 6. CDR3 sequence reads: CASSPRQGDEQYF. CDR3 coding DNA: TGTGCCAGCAGTCCCCGACAGGGCGACGAGCAGTACTTC.

J is TRBJ1-2 and V is TRBV6-5; perhaps TRBD1 as D (6 bases). Germline CDR1 MNHEY, CDR2 SVGAGI. Trimming stripped 6 bases from V and 3 bases from J, with 11 bases between. The CDR3 is made up of 13 amino acids. The CDR3 DNA sequence: TGTGCCAGCAGCAGGGGCAAGGACTATGGCTACACCTTC. Translation gives CASSRGKDYGYTF.

This chain links TRBV9 with TRBJ1-1, with 7 bases matching TRBD1. Germline V gene lookup returns CDR1 SGDLS and CDR2 YYNGEE. This CDR3 is built from 15 residues. J was trimmed by 4 bases and V by 2 bases; bases with no gene match: 8. The DNA of the CDR3 is TGTGCCAGCAGCGTTGGCGATACAGGGGTCACTGAAGCTTTCTTT. Its protein product is CASSVGDTGVTEAFF.

This rearrangement joins TRBV7-9 to TRBJ1-2; 10 bases are shared with TRBD1. The CDR3 totals 16 residues. CDR1 and CDR2 from the germline V gene are SEHNR and FQNEAQ (reference sequence). Losses at the gene ends were 4 bases for V and 4 bases for J; bases not matched to a gene: 9. The CDR3: CASSWARGTGAYGYTF. Written as DNA, the CDR3 is TGTGCCAGCAGCTGGGCGAGGGGGACAGGGGCCTATGGCTACACCTTC.

The rearrangement joins TRBV7-9 to TRBJ1-4; a weak D match, TRBD1 (5 bases). Trimming stripped 4 bases from V and 7 bases from J, with 19 bases between. The germline V gene encodes CDR1 SEHNR and CDR2 FQNEAQ (reference sequence). The CDR3 length is 16 residues. The CDR3 coding sequence is TGTGCCAGCAGCTCCAACCGTCAGGGTCAGGCTGAAAAACTGTTTTTT. Protein sequence: CASSSNRQGQAEKLFF.

Comment on this clone: At one end the junction does not follow the germline gene, possibly because of a read error. The chain joins TRBV18 to TRBJ2-5, with a possible D match to TRBD1 (5 bases). The CDR3 length is 15 residues. Germline V gives CDR1 KGHSH, CDR2 LQKENI. The CDR3: CASSPPVGQQGTQYF. The CDR3 coding sequence is TGTGCCAGCTCACCACCGGTGGGGCAGCAAGGGACCCAGTACTTC.

The J gene is TRBJ1-4, the V gene TRBV30; tentatively, D is TRBD1 (6 bases). Trimming took 0 bases from V and 8 from J, leaving 7 bases between them. This CDR3 region has 12 residues. Germline lookup yields CDR1 GTSNPN and CDR2 SVGIG (reference sequence). CDR3 in DNA: TGTGCCTGGAGTGTACAGGGCGAAAAACTGTTTTTT. Its translation is CAWSVQGEKLFF.

The genes are TRBV6-6 and TRBJ1-2; D unresolved. Trimming removed 0 bases at V and 6 bases at J, with 5 bases between. The germline gives CDR1 MNHNY, CDR2 SVGAGI (reference sequence). This CDR3 contains 12 residues. The CDR3 nucleotides read TGTGCCAGCAGTTACTCAACAGATGGCTACACCTTC. Protein product: CASSYSTDGYTF.

J is TRBJ1-2 and V is TRBV29-1; TRBD1 matches at 7 bases. Germline values: CDR1 SQVTM, CDR2 ANQGSEA. The CDR3 extends over 12 amino acids. J was trimmed by 13 bases and V by 4 bases; bases with no gene match: 12. The CDR3 nucleotides are TGCAGCGTTGGACCTTTTACAGGGGCAGCCACCTTC. Protein: CSVGPFTGAATF.

V and J are TRBV30 and TRBJ2-7; weak D call: TRBD1 (6 bases). The CDR3 extends over 12 amino acids. Trimming removed 7 bases at V and 2 bases at J, with 12 bases between. Germline V gene sequence: CDR1 GTSNPN, CDR2 SVGIG (reference sequence). Here the CDR3 reads CALRAGAYEQYF. The CDR3 DNA reads as TGTGCCTTGCGGGCAGGGGCCTACGAGCAGTACTTC. Full variable domain (remainder filled in from reference TRBV30 and TRBJ2-7): SQTIHQWPATLVQPVGSPLSLECTVEGTSNPNLYWYRQAAGRGLQLLFYSVGIGQISSEVPQNLSASRPQDRQFILSSKKLLLSDSGFYLCALRAGAYEQYFGPGTRLTVT.

The CDR3 sequence is CASSYSKARGAYEQYF. The CDR3 DNA follows: TGTGCCAGCAGTTACTCGAAGGCCCGGGGGGCTTACGAGCAGTACTTC. The chain uses TRBV6-5 and TRBJ2-7; TRBD2 is a possible D gene (7 bases). CDR3 length: 16 amino acids. Trimming left V 0 bases short and J 4 bases short, with 16 bases between. CDR1 and CDR2 from the germline V gene are MNHEY and SVGAGI.

The chain combines TRBV5-1 with TRBJ1-5; 7 nucleotides align to TRBD1. V lost 3 bases and J lost 3; bases outside the gene matches: 3. The germline gives CDR1 SGHRS, CDR2 YFSETQ. This CDR3 is built from 14 residues. The CDR3 reads CASSSGTDNQPQHF. CDR3 sequence (DNA): TGCGCCAGCAGCTCCGGGACAGACAATCAGCCCCAGCATTTT. The full variable domain, with the rest looked up from reference TRBV5-1 and TRBJ1-5, is KAGVTQTPRYLIKTRGQQVTLSCSPISGHRSVSWYQQTPGQGLQFLFEYFSETQRNKGNFPGRFSGRQFSNSRSEMNVSTLELGDSALYLCASSSGTDNQPQHFGDGTRLSIL.

This chain connects TRBV7-9 to TRBJ1-1; TRBD1 is a possible D gene (5 bases). Germline V lookup: CDR1 SEHNR, CDR2 FQNEAQ (reference sequence). Between the trimmed V and J ends, which lost 0 bases and 3 bases, there was a span of 14 bases. The CDR3 contains 16 residues. Here the CDR3 DNA reads TGTGCCAGCAGCTTAGCTGAAACACAGGCGGACACTGAAGCTTTCTTT. This sequence encodes CASSLAETQADTEAFF.

Here the CDR3 reads CASSEYWGDYEQYF. DNA for the CDR3: TGTGCCAGCAGCGAATACTGGGGGGACTACGAGCAGTACTTC. This chain joins TRBV9 and TRBJ2-7, with D possibly matching TRBD2 (6 bases). Germline V gene sequence: CDR1 SGDLS, CDR2 YYNGEE. This CDR3 has 14 residues. V was clipped by 3 bases and J by 3 bases, with 13 bases between them.

V and J are TRBV4-3 and TRBJ2-7; weak D call: TRBD2 (5 bases). CDR3 size: 15 residues. V was clipped by 1 base and J by 4 bases, with 14 bases between them. Looked up from germline, CDR1 is LGHNA and CDR2 is YSLEER. The CDR3 region is CASSQVLGEMYEQYF. The CDR3 bases are TGCGCCAGCAGCCAAGTTCTCGGGGAGATGTACGAGCAGTACTTC.

The V gene is TRBV5-4, the J gene TRBJ2-2; D is perhaps TRBD1 (5 bases). The CDR3 has 15 residues. Germline V gene lookup returns CDR1 SGHNT and CDR2 YYREEE (reference sequence). V was clipped by 4 bases and J by 7 bases, with 17 bases between them. CDR3 nucleotides: TGTGCCAGCAGCGCACGTTCGACAGTTCACGGGGAGCTGTTTTTT. Amino acids: CASSARSTVHGELFF.

The chain is built from TRBV4-1 and TRBJ2-2; a possible D gene is TRBD2 (6 bases). Germline values: CDR1 MGHRA, CDR2 YSYEKL. The CDR3 length is 16 residues. V was cut by 3 bases and J by 6 bases, with 17 bases left in between. The CDR3 DNA is TGCGCCAGCAGCCAGGAGGCCGGAGGCGGGGCCGGGGAGCTGTTTTTT. Encoded protein: CASSQEAGGGAGELFF.

In its sample, this clone was seen a few times. This chain joins TRBV27 and TRBJ2-3; 7 positions agree with TRBD2. CDR1 and CDR2 from the germline V gene are MNHEY and SMNVEV (reference sequence). The CDR3 is 17 residues long. The V segment lost 7 bases and the J segment 3 bases; nucleotides outside the gene matches: 16. CDR3: CASTPLGRELGTDTQYF. The CDR3 coding sequence is TGTGCCAGCACTCCGCTGGGGCGGGAGTTGGGGACAGATACGCAGTATTTT.

The rearrangement joins TRBV11-1 to TRBJ2-3; 10 nucleotides agree with TRBD2. There are 15 residues in the CDR3. The junction had 3 bases not matched to a gene; V was cut back by 5 bases and J by 1 base. Germline V gene lookup returns CDR1 SGHAT and CDR2 FQDESV (reference sequence). The DNA for the CDR3 is TGTGCCAGCAGCCCCGGGACTAGCGGCACAGATACGCAGTATTTT. Translating it yields CASSPGTSGTDTQYF.

This chain joins TRBV11-2 and TRBJ2-1; 9 bases are a match to TRBD2. The CDR3 is made up of 15 amino acids. Trimming removed 5 bases from V and 7 bases from J; junction bases left unmatched: 9. Per germline, CDR1 SGHAT and CDR2 FQNNGV. The CDR3 here is CASSPHPSGENEQFF. In DNA, the CDR3 is TGTGCCAGCAGCCCGCATCCTAGCGGGGAGAATGAGCAGTTCTTC.

This chain uses TRBV7-2 with TRBJ2-2; the match to TRBD2 covers 9 bases. This CDR3 comprises 16 residues. Germline-derived CDR1 and CDR2 are SGHTA and FQGNSA. With 3 bases clipped from V and 7 bases from J, the junction kept 9 bases outside the gene matches. In DNA form, the CDR3 reads TGTGCCAGCAGCTTTGATGCGGGAGGGTGGGTCGGGGAGCTGTTTTTT. This codes for CASSFDAGGWVGELFF.

The chain recombines TRBV2 with TRBJ2-7; the match to TRBD1 covers 9 bases. Germline V gives CDR1 SNHLY, CDR2 FYNNEI. The CDR3 runs 17 residues. V was clipped by 1 base and J by 2 bases; unmatched bases: 9. The CDR3 sequence is CASSEGDPGQGPYEQYF. DNA for the CDR3: TGTGCCAGCAGTGAAGGGGATCCGGGACAGGGACCCTACGAGCAGTACTTC.

The chain links TRBV6-1 to TRBJ2-7, with TRBD2 matching 7 bases. Germline CDR1 and CDR2: MNHNS and SASEGT. The CDR3 is 15 amino acids. V lost 3 bases to trimming and J lost 6 bases; unmatched junction nucleotides: 11. CDR3 sequence: CASSDLGTGGREQYF. The CDR3 DNA follows: TGTGCCAGCAGTGATCTCGGGACGGGGGGACGCGAGCAGTACTTC.

The chain couples TRBV19 to TRBJ2-1, with 7 nucleotides matching TRBD1. This CDR3 spans 14 amino acids. V shed 6 bases and J 2 bases; nucleotides not matched to a gene: 4. Germline lookup yields CDR1 LNHDA and CDR2 SQIVND (reference sequence). In DNA, the CDR3 is TGTGCCAGTAGCGACAGGGACGCCTACAATGAGCAGTTCTTC. This codes for CASSDRDAYNEQFF.

This clone has a handful of counts. The chain recombines TRBV29-1 with TRBJ2-1; no clear D. With 0 bases removed from V and 0 bases from J, the gap between germline ends came to 6 bases. CDR1 is SQVTM and CDR2 is ANQGSEA in the germline V gene. The CDR3 is 14 amino acids. The CDR3 region is CSVEEVSSYNEQFF. The CDR3 DNA sequence: TGCAGCGTTGAAGAAGTGAGCTCCTACAATGAGCAGTTCTTC.

The sample holds one count of this clone. The chain is built from TRBV5-1 and TRBJ2-3; the match to TRBD1 covers 8 bases. This CDR3 has 15 amino acids. Trimming cost V 4 bases and J 0 bases; bases outside gene matches: 4. Germline-derived CDR1 and CDR2 are SGHRS and YFSETQ. CDR3 amino acids: CASSLTGDSTDTQYF. The DNA for the CDR3 is TGCGCCAGCAGCCTGACAGGGGATAGCACAGATACGCAGTATTTT.

This CDR3 is CASRPRCEAFF. CDR3 nucleotides: TGTGCAAGTCGCCCCCGGTGTGAAGCTTTCTTT. V usage is TRBV12-2 and J usage is TRBJ1-1. TRBV12-2 is deemed a pseudogene. This CDR3 is built from 11 residues.